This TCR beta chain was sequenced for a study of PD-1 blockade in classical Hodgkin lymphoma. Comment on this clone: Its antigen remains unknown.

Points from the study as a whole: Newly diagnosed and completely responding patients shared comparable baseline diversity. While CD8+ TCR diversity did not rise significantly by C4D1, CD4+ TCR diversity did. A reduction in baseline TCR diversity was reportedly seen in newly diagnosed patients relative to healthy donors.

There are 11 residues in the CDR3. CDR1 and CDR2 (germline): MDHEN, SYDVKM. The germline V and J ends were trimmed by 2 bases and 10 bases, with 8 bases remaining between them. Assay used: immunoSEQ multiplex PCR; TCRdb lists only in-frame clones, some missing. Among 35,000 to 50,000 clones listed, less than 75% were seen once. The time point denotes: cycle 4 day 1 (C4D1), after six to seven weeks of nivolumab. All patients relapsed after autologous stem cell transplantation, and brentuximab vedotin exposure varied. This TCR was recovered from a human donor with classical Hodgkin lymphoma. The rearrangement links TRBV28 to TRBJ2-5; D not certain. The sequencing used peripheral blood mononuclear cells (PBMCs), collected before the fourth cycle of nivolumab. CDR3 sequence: CASSLMGGQYF. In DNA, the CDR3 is TGTGCCAGCAGTTTAATGGGTGGCCAGTACTTC.